These 13 T cell receptor beta chains were sequenced from one sample in a study of blood T cell repertoires in COVID-19. Profiled with immunoSEQ multiplex PCR; TCRdb holds only in-frame clones, not every one. The table shows 280,000 or so clones, with around 92% occurring only once. Sequencing was performed on PBMCs or T cells enriched from blood (not recorded which). The receptors here all came from a woman aged 45-65 years who had been exposed to COVID-19.

V is TRBV6-5 and J is TRBJ1-1, with TRBD1 as a possible D gene (5 bases). Trimming left V 6 bases short and J 4 bases short, with 12 bases between. The CDR3 contains 13 residues. CDR1 is MNHEY, CDR2 SVGAGI, per germline. The CDR3 bases are TGTGCCAGCAGGGAGGGGTTTGGCACTGAAGCTTTCTTT. This codes for CASREGFGTEAFF.

CDR3 loop: CASSQWTGQETQYF. For the CDR3, the DNA is TGTGCCAGCAGCCAGTGGACAGGTCAAGAGACCCAGTACTTC. The chain employs TRBV3-1 (or the pseudogene TRBV3-2) and TRBJ2-5; the match to TRBD1 covers 7 bases. Germline CDR1 is LGHDT and CDR2 is YNNKEL (reference sequence). V lost 3 bases and J lost 2; bases outside the gene matches: 3. The CDR3 covers 14 residues.

The chain combines TRBV30 with TRBJ1-2; no reliable D call. The CDR3 is made up of 15 amino acids. In germline, CDR1 is GTSNPN, CDR2 SVGIG (reference sequence). The V end lost 2 bases, the J end lost 0 bases, and 13 bases lay between the germline ends. This chain's CDR3 is CAWSLFSTANYGYTF. As DNA, the CDR3 is TGTGCCTGGAGTTTGTTCTCCACGGCTAACTATGGCTACACCTTC.

This clone appeared a single time. V gene TRBV30 combines with J gene TRBJ2-5; the D gene is possibly TRBD2 (6 bases). Germline V CDR1 and CDR2: GTSNPN, SVGIG (reference sequence). The CDR3 runs 14 residues. V lost 4 bases and J 2 bases, leaving 14 bases between the germline ends. This CDR3 is CAWNTLGGQETQYF. The CDR3 DNA reads TGTGCCTGGAACACTCTCGGGGGTCAAGAGACCCAGTACTTC.

Comment on this clone: The same CDR3 arises from other DNA sequences in this sample as well. The V gene is TRBV19, the J gene TRBJ1-5; no firm D call. The CDR3 is 12 residues long. Germline CDR1 and CDR2: LNHDA and SQIVND (reference sequence). Trimming took off 2 bases at V and 6 bases at J, with 5 bases between the two ends. CDR3: CASSISGQPQHF. The CDR3 DNA sequence: TGTGCCAGTAGTATATCCGGTCAGCCCCAGCATTTT.

V is TRBV5-1 and J is TRBJ2-7; 7 bases match TRBD2. The CDR3 contains 17 residues. Per germline, CDR1 SGHRS and CDR2 YFSETQ. Unmatched junction bases numbered 15, after V lost 0 bases and J lost 6 bases. The CDR3 DNA follows: TGCGCCAGCAGCTTGGAAGGGCGCGGACGGGGGGAGGTCGAGCAGTACTTC. Translating gives CASSLEGRGRGEVEQYF. Looking up the rest from reference TRBV5-1 and TRBJ2-7 gives the full variable domain: KAGVTQTPRYLIKTRGQQVTLSCSPISGHRSVSWYQQTPGQGLQFLFEYFSETQRNKGNFPGRFSGRQFSNSRSEMNVSTLELGDSALYLCASSLEGRGRGEVEQYFGPGTRLTVT.

The gene calls are TRBV18 and TRBJ1-2; no firm D call. V was cut by 2 bases and J by 7 bases, with 11 bases left in between. Germline V CDR1 and CDR2: KGHSH, LQKENI. This CDR3 comprises 13 residues. The CDR3 region has the DNA TGTGCCAGCTCACCAGCGGAACGCTCTGGCTACACCTTC. Its protein product is CASSPAERSGYTF.

The chain links TRBV14 to TRBJ2-7; D perhaps matches TRBD2 (5 bases). CDR1 and CDR2 (germline): SGHDN, FVKESK. The CDR3 consists of 14 residues. V lost 0 bases, J lost 11 bases, and 17 bases lay in between. The CDR3 coding sequence is TGTGCCAGCAGCCAAGACATTGTCACCGCCGGGGAGTACTTC. Its translation is CASSQDIVTAGEYF.

V usage is TRBV5-1 and J usage is TRBJ1-6; 9 bases map to TRBD1. J was trimmed by 6 bases and V by 4 bases; bases with no gene match: 5. The CDR3 runs 15 residues. CDR1 and CDR2 (germline): SGHRS, YFSETQ. CDR3 region: CASSGTGQGNSPLHF. The CDR3 DNA is TGCGCCAGCAGCGGAACGGGACAGGGTAATTCACCCCTCCACTTT.

V gene TRBV3-1 (or the pseudogene TRBV3-2) combines with J gene TRBJ1-2; D possibly corresponds to TRBD1 (6 bases). Germline V CDR1 and CDR2: LGHDT, YNNKEL (reference sequence). The CDR3 consists of 15 residues. V lost 4 bases, J lost 2 bases, and 14 bases lay in between. DNA of the CDR3: TGTGCCAGCAGCCGTCTAACAGGGACCAACTATGGCTACACCTTC. Its translation is CASSRLTGTNYGYTF.

V is TRBV5-1 and J is TRBJ2-3; 7 bases fit TRBD2. There are 14 residues in the CDR3. Germline V gene sequence: CDR1 SGHRS, CDR2 YFSETQ. V gave up 8 bases and J gave up 1 base; unmatched junction bases: 7. In nucleotides, the CDR3 is TGCGCCAGTGGGAACCGGGGGGGCACAGATACGCAGTATTTT. Protein product: CASGNRGGTDTQYF.

This sequence joins TRBV4-2 and TRBJ2-1; 8 nucleotides agree with TRBD2. With 4 bases clipped from V and 6 bases from J, the junction kept 8 bases outside the gene matches. The CDR3 runs 15 residues. Germline V gene lookup returns CDR1 LGHNA and CDR2 YNFKEQ. The CDR3 DNA sequence: TGTGCCAGCAGCCCCCCGCAGGCGGGAGGCAATGAGCAGTTCTTC. Translated, it gives CASSPPQAGGNEQFF.

The chain is built from TRBV18 and TRBJ1-3, with D unresolved. V was cut by 1 base and J by 0 bases, with 7 bases left in between. The germline CDR1 and CDR2 sequences are KGHSH and LQKENI. The CDR3 has 15 residues. The CDR3 loop reads CASSPQEHSGNTIYF. DNA for the CDR3: TGTGCCAGCTCACCACAGGAGCACTCTGGAAACACCATATATTTT.